This is a list of T cell receptor beta chains from one sample in a study of cytotoxic CD8 clonotypes in ibrutinib-treated CLL. Generated by immunoSEQ multiplex PCR, the TCRdb table keeps only in-frame clones and is missing some. This table holds 55,000 to 60,000 clones, roughly 54% found once. The material was PBMCs, obtained at disease progression, from a patient treated with ibrutinib. The receptors were gathered from a human donor with chronic lymphocytic leukemia. CDR3s include the opening cysteine and the closing phenylalanine or tryptophan. Each record gives: J gene, clone size, D gene, V gene, CDR3 protein, CDR3 DNA. A D gene is named only where the DNA matches it firmly. The size of a clone is reported for some rows only, either as once, few or many, or as a class for expanded clones.

TRBJ2-1 | - | - | TRBV11-1 | CASSYETAWDEQFF | TGTGCCAGCAGCTACGAAACGGCTTGGGATGAGCAGTTCTTC
TRBJ2-5 | few | TRBD2 | TRBV27 | CASKTSGRWETQYF | TGTGCCAGCAAAACTAGCGGGAGGTGGGAGACCCAGTACTTC
TRBJ1-2 | - | TRBD1 | TRBV27 | CASSPGQGANRNYGYTF | TGTGCCAGCAGTCCGGGACAGGGGGCGAATCGGAACTATGGCTACACCTTC
TRBJ1-1 | - | - | TRBV18 | CASSTDRNTEAFF | TGTGCCAGCTCGACAGACAGGAACACTGAAGCTTTCTTT
TRBJ2-2 | few | TRBD1 | TRBV9 | CASSPSGQVHTGELFF | TGTGCCAGCAGCCCCTCAGGACAGGTACACACCGGGGAGCTGTTTTTT
TRBJ2-7 | - | TRBD2 | TRBV10-1 | CASSESSSGSYEQYF | TGCGCCAGCAGTGAGAGTTCTAGCGGGAGTTACGAGCAGTACTTC
TRBJ1-2 | few | - | TRBV4-2 | CASSQLDLADGYTF | TGTGCCAGCAGCCAACTGGACCTTGCGGATGGCTACACCTTC
TRBJ1-1 | - | - | TRBV28 | CASSLSGNTEAFF | TGTGCCAGCAGTTTGTCAGGGAACACTGAAGCTTTCTTT
TRBJ1-2 | - | TRBD1 | TRBV7-8 | CASSFLGQVYGYTF | TGTGCCAGCAGCTTCCTGGGACAGGTCTATGGCTACACCTTC
TRBJ1-1 | - | - | TRBV30 | CAWSQGPEAFF | TGTGCCTGGAGTCAGGGGCCTGAAGCTTTCTTT
TRBJ2-5 | - | - | TRBV30 | CAWSVLISYQETQYF | TGTGCCTGGAGTGTACTTATATCGTATCAAGAGACCCAGTACTTC
TRBJ2-7 | - | - | TRBV29-1 | CSVEGRGRTADEQYF | TGCAGCGTTGAGGGCCGCGGACGGACGGCGGACGAGCAGTACTTC
TRBJ2-5 | - | TRBD2 | TRBV5-1 | CASSLLAGVKETQYF | TGCGCCAGCAGCCTACTAGCGGGAGTTAAAGAGACCCAGTACTTC